These 14 T cell receptor beta chains were sequenced from one sample in a study of long-term antiretroviral therapy in people with HIV. Researchers report immunoSEQ v3.0 was run at survey level. TCRdb keeps only in-frame clones here, not all; method: immunoSEQ multiplex PCR. The repertoire holds 33,000 or so clones, with roughly 97% as singletons. The sequencing used unsorted PBMCs, collected 7.6 years after starting antiretroviral therapy. The receptors were gathered from a man aged 25 to 40 with HIV.

The chain couples TRBV4-3 to TRBJ2-1; D might be TRBD2 (5 bases). Germline V gene lookup returns CDR1 LGHNA and CDR2 YSLEER. V dropped 3 bases and J dropped 4 bases, with 13 bases sitting between them. This CDR3 comprises 15 residues. CDR3 sequence: CASSQAPGTYNEQFF. CDR3 sequence (DNA): TGCGCCAGCAGCCAGGCCCCGGGAACGTACAATGAGCAGTTCTTC.

This chain links TRBV2 with TRBJ2-7, with D possibly called TRBD1 or TRBD2 (5 bases each). Trimming removed 5 bases from V and 0 bases from J, with 26 bases in between. The CDR3 extends over 19 amino acids. The germline V gene encodes CDR1 SNHLY and CDR2 FYNNEI. CDR3 bases: TGTGCCAGCAGTCGCAGGGTGCGGGCCCTCGCGGTTAGCTCCTACGAGCAGTACTTC. It codes for CASSRRVRALAVSSYEQYF.

The chain couples TRBV27 to TRBJ2-7; 7 nucleotides agree with TRBD1. Per the germline V gene, CDR1 is MNHEY and CDR2 is SMNVEV (reference sequence). The CDR3 runs 15 residues. V lost 2 bases to trimming and J lost 0 bases; unmatched junction nucleotides: 4. The CDR3 coding sequence is TGTGCCAGCAGTTTAGGGACAGTGCCCTCCTACGAGCAGTACTTC. Amino acid sequence: CASSLGTVPSYEQYF.

The chain is built from TRBV30 and TRBJ1-6, with D tentatively TRBD1 (5 bases). Germline CDR1 GTSNPN, CDR2 SVGIG (reference sequence). V dropped 2 bases and J dropped 6 bases, with 8 bases sitting between them. The CDR3 is 13 amino acids. The CDR3 nucleotides read TGTGCCTGGAGTCTCCAGGGTAATTCACCCCTCCACTTT. As protein: CAWSLQGNSPLHF.

V is TRBV2 and J is TRBJ2-2; D may be TRBD2 (6 bases). The CDR3 runs to 15 residues. Trimming took off 3 bases at V and 0 bases at J, with 8 bases between the two ends. CDR1 SNHLY and CDR2 FYNNEI come from the germline V gene. The CDR3 region has the DNA TGTGCCAGCAGTGAGGGACTTCCGAACACCGGGGAGCTGTTTTTT. Translation gives CASSEGLPNTGELFF.

The chain recombines TRBV5-1 with TRBJ1-1; no reliable D call. Germline lookup yields CDR1 SGHRS and CDR2 YFSETQ. V lost 0 bases and J lost 3, with 15 bases in between. CDR3 length: 16 residues. The CDR3 protein is CASSLGGKWGYTEAFF. DNA of the CDR3: TGCGCCAGCAGCTTGGGCGGTAAGTGGGGTTACACTGAAGCTTTCTTT.

This chain uses TRBV9 with TRBJ1-3, with D uncertain. The V end was cut by 0 bases, the J end by 4 bases, with 8 bases between. This CDR3 is 14 amino acids long. From germline, CDR1 is SGDLS and CDR2 YYNGEE. CDR3 sequence reads: CASSVAHQGNTIYF. For the CDR3, the DNA is TGTGCCAGCAGCGTAGCCCACCAGGGAAACACCATATATTTT.

The genes are TRBV5-6 and TRBJ2-7; 7 bases fit TRBD1. The V and J ends lost 5 bases and 1 base, in that order; junction bases with no gene match: 12. This CDR3 comprises 16 residues. CDR1 SGHDT and CDR2 YYEEEE come from the germline V gene. CDR3 in DNA: TGTGCCAGCAGGGGGACACGACAGGGTCGGTCCTACGAGCAGTACTTC. The encoded protein is CASRGTRQGRSYEQYF.

The rearrangement uses TRBV6-5 and TRBJ1-2; D is perhaps TRBD1 (5 bases). Germline-derived CDR1 and CDR2 are MNHEY and SVGAGI. V was clipped by 2 bases and J by 5 bases, with 9 bases between them. The CDR3 contains 13 residues. The CDR3 DNA sequence: TGTGCCAGCAGTTACACAGGCCTATATGGCTACACCTTC. Its protein product is CASSYTGLYGYTF.

V and J are TRBV6-1 and TRBJ2-3; D is possibly TRBD1 or TRBD2 (6 bases each). Trimming took 2 bases from V and 5 from J, leaving 14 bases between them. Per the germline V gene, CDR1 is MNHNS and CDR2 is SASEGT. The CDR3 length is 15 residues. The CDR3 DNA follows: TGTGCCAGCAGTGAATGGAGGGGGGTGAAAGATACGCAGTATTTT. Its translation is CASSEWRGVKDTQYF.

With regard to this clone: At one end the junction does not follow the germline gene, possibly because of a read error. J is TRBJ1-2 and V is TRBV2; TRBD1 aligns across 7 bases. CDR3 length equals 12 residues. Germline V gene sequence: CDR1 SNHLY, CDR2 FYNNEI. In nucleotides, the CDR3 is TGTGCCAGCAGTGTCGGACAGGCCCTCACCGCCTTC. Its translation is CASSVGQALTAF.

The V gene is TRBV7-8, the J gene TRBJ2-3, with 10 positions matching TRBD2. The CDR3 runs to 16 residues. Germline CDR1 reads SGHVS; CDR2 reads FQNEAQ. Unmatched junction bases numbered 13, after V lost 6 bases and J lost 7 bases. CDR3 loop: CASSREGAGGPNTQYF. CDR3 DNA: TGTGCCAGCAGTCGGGAAGGAGCGGGAGGGCCGAATACGCAGTATTTT.

Concerning this clone itself: The same CDR3 arises from other DNA sequences in this sample as well. V and J are TRBV4-1 and TRBJ2-7; the match to TRBD2 covers 8 bases. Germline V gene lookup returns CDR1 MGHRA and CDR2 YSYEKL. J lost 0 bases, V lost 1 base, and 2 bases had no gene match. The CDR3 is 15 residues long. The CDR3 is CASSQGGGLSYEQYF. Here the CDR3 DNA reads TGCGCCAGCAGCCAAGGCGGGGGGCTCTCCTACGAGCAGTACTTC.

The chain has TRBV7-9 and TRBJ1-4, with a weak D call TRBD1 (5 bases). CDR3 length: 16 amino acids. Germline loops: CDR1 SEHNR, CDR2 FQNEAQ (reference sequence). Between the trimmed V and J ends, which lost 6 bases and 1 base, there was a span of 15 bases. The CDR3 spells CASRKGGVGTNEKLFF. CDR3 DNA: TGTGCCAGCAGAAAAGGAGGGGTCGGAACTAATGAAAAACTGTTTTTT.